The text below deals with one T cell receptor (beta chain). This CDR3 has 13 residues. Trimming cost V 4 bases and J 5 bases, with 9 bases left between them. Germline V lookup: CDR1 LNHNV, CDR2 YYDKDF (reference sequence). This sample is part of a study of blood T cells in healthy people across ages. Primed by a sample-barcoded 5' primer and a J-beta primer mix, a second PCR proceeded for roughly 7 to 11 cycles. TCRdb reprocessed the 5' RACE reads with MiXCR, giving one entry per CDR3 protein. There are 1.5 million to 1.9 million distinct CDR3 sequences in the sample; around 40% occur only once, and 4% lies in the top ten.

The rearrangement joins TRBV15 to TRBJ2-4; D perhaps matches TRBD1 (5 bases). Sequencing was done on a sample of blood. The sequence derives from a woman aged 18-30 years in good health. The CDR3 nucleotides are TGTGCCACCAGCAAACCGACAGAAAACATTCAGTACTTC. Its translation: CATSKPTENIQYF.